This passage covers 25 T cell receptor beta chains from one sample sequenced in a study of T-cell reconstitution after alpha-beta-depleted transplantation in children. Unique molecular identifiers featured in how the TCRbeta library was prepared. Using its own MiXCR run on the PCR reads, TCRdb lists one record per CDR3 protein. The table records 250,000 to 350,000 distinct CDR3 sequences, roughly 21% of them present only once. This material consisted of PBMCs, mostly from graft donor cells, taken 180 days after TCRalphabeta/CD19-depleted stem cell transplant. These receptors originate from a male patient younger than 18 who had a stem cell transplant for acute lymphoblastic leukemia, so the T cells may come from the graft donor.

This clonotype was picked up a small number of times. This chain connects TRBV27 to TRBJ1-2; D ambiguous. Per the germline V gene, CDR1 is MNHEY and CDR2 is SMNVEV (reference sequence). Trimming removed 6 bases from V and 7 bases from J, with 12 bases in between. This CDR3 has 12 amino acids. The CDR3 DNA follows: TGTGCCAGCAGGAAGGGAGGAACTGGCTACACCTTC. Its protein is CASRKGGTGYTF.

V and J are TRBV10-2 and TRBJ2-2; the D is unclear. CDR3 length: 14 residues. The V and J ends lost 6 bases and 0 bases respectively, with 8 bases between them. CDR1 and CDR2 from the germline V gene are WSHSY and SAAADI. CDR3 nucleotide sequence: TGCGCCAGCAGGGAGCGCCCGAACACCGGGGAGCTGTTTTTT. This gives the protein CASRERPNTGELFF.

This clonotype was seen only a few times. The chain links TRBV10-3 to TRBJ1-1; D is undetermined. This CDR3 comprises 11 residues. The germline V and J ends were trimmed by 3 bases and 3 bases, with 2 bases remaining between them. The germline CDR1 and CDR2 sequences are ENHRY and SYGVKD. The DNA for the CDR3 is TGTGCCATCAGTGACCACACTGAAGCTTTCTTT. Translation gives CAISDHTEAFF.

V and J are TRBV4-1 and TRBJ1-2; 8 bases match TRBD1. Germline lookup yields CDR1 MGHRA and CDR2 YSYEKL. Trimming at V came to 2 bases and at J to 2 bases, leaving 13 bases not matched to a gene. CDR3 length equals 18 residues. The CDR3 protein is CASSQPTGRRQGNYGYTF. As DNA, the CDR3 is TGCGCCAGCAGCCAACCAACCGGGCGCCGACAGGGGAACTATGGCTACACCTTC.

The chain couples TRBV5-1 to TRBJ2-2; D not certain. Trimming pared 2 bases from V and 6 bases from J, leaving 5 bases between. This CDR3 spans 12 amino acids. The germline CDR1 and CDR2 sequences are SGHRS and YFSETQ. In DNA, the CDR3 is TGCGCCAGCAGCTTCCTAGCCGGGGAGCTGTTTTTT. The encoded protein is CASSFLAGELFF.

This clonotype was counted only a few times. CDR3 sequence (DNA): TGTGCCAGCAGTTTGAGCGGGAGGGCCTTTAACGAGCAGTACTTC. The encoded protein is CASSLSGRAFNEQYF. This chain joins TRBV12-3 or TRBV12-4 and TRBJ2-7, with 10 bases lining up with TRBD2. The CDR3 sequence is 15 residues long. J gave up 5 bases and V 3 bases, and 7 bases lay outside the gene matches.

This clonotype was observed once. This chain connects TRBV15 to TRBJ2-3; D gene uncertain. The V and J ends lost 4 bases and 6 bases respectively, with 14 bases between them. CDR1 is LNHNV, CDR2 YYDKDF, per germline (reference sequence). The CDR3 loop spans 14 amino acids. CDR3 region: CATSTDPLGDTQYF. The CDR3 DNA follows: TGTGCCACCAGCACAGATCCCCTAGGGGATACGCAGTATTTT.

The table lists this clonotype with a few counts. The V call is TRBV7-9, the J call TRBJ2-2; D unclear. V lost 3 bases and J 4 bases, leaving 9 bases between the germline ends. The length of the CDR3 is 14 residues. Germline CDR1 and CDR2: SEHNR and FQNEAQ (reference sequence). In DNA, the CDR3 is TGTGCCAGCAGCTTGAGTCGGCTCACCGGGGAGCTGTTTTTT. It translates to CASSLSRLTGELFF.

V is TRBV20-1 and J is TRBJ2-7; D ambiguous. V lost 0 bases and J 0 bases, leaving 18 bases between the germline ends. From germline, CDR1 is DFQATT and CDR2 SNEGSKA (reference sequence). This CDR3 has 17 residues. CDR3 nucleotides: TGCAGTGCTAGAGATAGGCTAAGACATCCGAGCTCCTACGAGCAGTACTTC. Translating it yields CSARDRLRHPSSYEQYF.

The V gene is TRBV5-1, the J gene TRBJ2-6; 9 positions match TRBD1. Germline trimming cut 0 bases from V and 2 bases from J; bases unmatched to any gene: 0. CDR1 SGHRS and CDR2 YFSETQ come from the germline V gene. CDR3 size: 16 residues. The CDR3 region is CASSLGDRAGANVLTF. The CDR3 region has the DNA TGCGCCAGCAGCTTGGGGGACAGGGCTGGGGCCAACGTCCTGACTTTC.

This clonotype has a single count. V and J are TRBV5-1 and TRBJ1-1, with 12 nucleotides matching TRBD1. Germline lookup yields CDR1 SGHRS and CDR2 YFSETQ. The CDR3 length is 15 residues. V was clipped by 4 bases and J by 2 bases; unmatched bases: 3. In DNA form, the CDR3 reads TGCGCCAGCAGCGCTGGGACAGGGGGCAACACTGAAGCTTTCTTT. Its translation: CASSAGTGGNTEAFF.

In its sample, this clonotype was seen a few times. V usage is TRBV7-2 and J usage is TRBJ2-3, with D perhaps TRBD2 (6 bases). The CDR3 covers 15 residues. Germline V gives CDR1 SGHTA, CDR2 FQGNSA. V was cut by 4 bases and J by 3 bases, with 14 bases left in between. The CDR3 loop reads CASSSVGGRTDTQYF. The CDR3 DNA reads as TGTGCCAGCAGCTCAGTGGGGGGTCGGACAGATACGCAGTATTTT.

This clonotype has more than one count but fewer than ten. J is TRBJ1-1 and V is TRBV14; D is uncertain. The CDR3 runs to 15 residues. Between the trimmed V and J ends, which lost 1 base and 0 bases, there was a span of 9 bases. Germline CDR1 SGHDN, CDR2 FVKESK. In DNA form, the CDR3 reads TGTGCCAGCAGCCAAGCCCCCCGGATGAACACTGAAGCTTTCTTT. Amino acids: CASSQAPRMNTEAFF. Using reference TRBV14 and TRBJ1-1 for the parts outside the CDR3, the full variable domain is EAGVTQFPSHSVIEKGQTVTLRCDPISGHDNLYWYRRVMGKEIKFLLHFVKESKQDESGMPNNRFLAERTGGTYSTLKVQPAELEDSGVYFCASSQAPRMNTEAFFGQGTRLTVV.

The V and J genes are TRBV5-1 and TRBJ2-7; 8 nucleotides align to TRBD1. Germline CDR1 is SGHRS and CDR2 is YFSETQ. The CDR3 sequence is 15 residues long. Trimming removed 3 bases from V and 0 bases from J; junction bases left unmatched: 5. CDR3 DNA: TGCGCCAGCAGCTCCCGGACAGGGATCTCCTACGAGCAGTACTTC. It translates to CASSSRTGISYEQYF.

In its sample, this clonotype was seen a few times. V and J are TRBV9 and TRBJ2-1, with 7 nucleotides matching TRBD2. With V trimmed by 2 bases and J by 3 bases, 5 bases remained unmatched. The CDR3 runs 15 residues. CDR1 and CDR2 (germline): SGDLS, YYNGEE. CDR3 residues: CASSVGGGHYNEQFF. DNA of the CDR3: TGTGCCAGCAGCGTCGGGGGAGGGCACTACAATGAGCAGTTCTTC.

The sample holds a few counts of this clonotype. V and J are TRBV7-7 and TRBJ1-1, with D perhaps matching TRBD1 (6 bases). The CDR3 contains 15 residues. Germline CDR1 SSHAT, CDR2 FNYEAQ (reference sequence). Trimming removed 1 base at V and 1 base at J, with 10 bases between. The CDR3 reads CASSLVLQGNTEAFF. The CDR3 region has the DNA TGTGCCAGCAGCTTAGTGTTACAGGGGAACACTGAAGCTTTCTTT. Combining the CDR3 with reference TRBV7-7 and TRBJ1-1 gives the whole variable domain GAGVSQSPRYKVTKRGQDVTLRCDPISSHATLYWYQQALGQGPEFLTYFNYEAQPDKSGLPSDRFSAERPEGSISTLTIQRTEQRDSAMYRCASSLVLQGNTEAFFGQGTRLTVV.

This clonotype was picked up many times. V gene TRBV5-1 combines with J gene TRBJ2-7; D is uncertain. Trimming took 0 bases from V and 6 from J, leaving 10 bases between them. Germline values: CDR1 SGHRS, CDR2 YFSETQ. The CDR3 consists of 13 residues. CDR3 nucleotide sequence: TGCGCCAGCAGCTTGGGGCCTAAGGTCGAGCAGTACTTC. It specifies CASSLGPKVEQYF.

This chain uses TRBV28 with TRBJ2-3; D ambiguous. This CDR3 has 14 residues. Trimming cost V 0 bases and J 1 base, with 5 bases left between them. Germline V gene data show CDR1 as MDHEN and CDR2 as SYDVKM. CDR3 DNA sequence: TGTGCCAGCAGTTTATGGCCCGGCACAGATACGCAGTATTTT. This translates into CASSLWPGTDTQYF.

V usage is TRBV18 and J usage is TRBJ2-5; 8 positions agree with TRBD1. Germline lookup yields CDR1 KGHSH and CDR2 LQKENI. The CDR3 is made up of 15 amino acids. The ends lost 5 bases at V and 2 bases at J; junction bases unmatched: 7. For the CDR3, the DNA is TGTGCCAGCTCAACCGAGACAGGGGTTCAAGAGACCCAGTACTTC. Protein sequence: CASSTETGVQETQYF. The variable domain in full, completed from reference TRBV18 and TRBJ2-5, reads NAGVMQNPRHLVRRRGQEARLRCSPMKGHSHVYWYRQLPEEGLKFMVYLQKENIIDESGMPKERFSAEFPKEGPSILRIQQVVRGDSAAYFCASSTETGVQETQYFGPGTRLLVL.

The sample holds a few counts of this clonotype. The chain recombines TRBV5-1 with TRBJ2-2; D gene uncertain. Trimming left V 3 bases short and J 5 bases short, with 8 bases between. CDR1 is SGHRS and CDR2 is YFSETQ in the germline V gene. The CDR3 contains 13 residues. CDR3 in DNA: TGCGCCAGCAGCTCTAGATTGACCGGGGAGCTGTTTTTT. Its translation is CASSSRLTGELFF.

In this sample, this clonotype turned up many times. V is TRBV29-1 and J is TRBJ1-4; no firm D call. Germline loops: CDR1 SQVTM, CDR2 ANQGSEA. V lost 7 bases and J 0 bases, leaving 9 bases between the germline ends. The CDR3 sequence is 13 residues long. The CDR3 nucleotides read TGCAGCGCGACGGGGACAACTAATGAAAAACTGTTTTTT. It specifies CSATGTTNEKLFF.

The V gene is TRBV10-3, the J gene TRBJ2-2; 8 bases line up with TRBD1. This CDR3 contains 16 residues. Trimming took 6 bases from V and 3 from J; bases not matched to a gene: 9. Looked up from germline, CDR1 is ENHRY and CDR2 is SYGVKD. CDR3 sequence (DNA): TGTGCCATCAGCCCTGGACAGGGAAGCGACACCGGGGAGCTGTTTTTT. This sequence encodes CAISPGQGSDTGELFF.

The chain recombines TRBV13 with TRBJ2-7; 16 bases fit TRBD2. This CDR3 has 18 amino acids. From germline, CDR1 is PRHDT and CDR2 FYEKMQ (reference sequence). Losses at the gene ends were 4 bases for V and 0 bases for J; bases not matched to a gene: 6. CDR3 in amino acids: CASSSPGLAGGPSYEQYF. CDR3 in DNA: TGTGCCAGCAGCTCGCCGGGACTAGCGGGAGGGCCCTCCTACGAGCAGTACTTC.

This clonotype was seen a few times. The V and J genes are TRBV7-9 and TRBJ2-1; 8 nucleotides match TRBD1. Losses at the gene ends were 6 bases for V and 7 bases for J; bases not matched to a gene: 8. This CDR3 region has 14 residues. CDR1 is SEHNR and CDR2 is FQNEAQ in the germline V gene (reference sequence). CDR3 loop: CASRTQGARNEQFF. In nucleotides, the CDR3 is TGTGCCAGCAGGACCCAGGGGGCTCGGAATGAGCAGTTCTTC. The full variable domain, its missing parts supplied by reference TRBV7-9 and TRBJ2-1, is DTGVSQNPRHKITKRGQNVTFRCDPISEHNRLYWYRQTLGQGPEFLTYFQNEAQLEKSRLLSDRFSAERPKGSFSTLEIQRTEQGDSAMYLCASRTQGARNEQFFGPGTRLTVL.

The V call is TRBV3-1, the J call TRBJ1-2; the D gene is possibly TRBD1 (5 bases). V was pared by 1 base and J by 5 bases, with 11 bases between. Germline assignment: CDR1 LGHDT and CDR2 YNNKEL (reference sequence). The CDR3 has 14 amino acids. CDR3 residues: CASSQAGGVYGYTF. The DNA of the CDR3 is TGTGCCAGCAGCCAAGCGGGGGGGGTTTATGGCTACACCTTC.